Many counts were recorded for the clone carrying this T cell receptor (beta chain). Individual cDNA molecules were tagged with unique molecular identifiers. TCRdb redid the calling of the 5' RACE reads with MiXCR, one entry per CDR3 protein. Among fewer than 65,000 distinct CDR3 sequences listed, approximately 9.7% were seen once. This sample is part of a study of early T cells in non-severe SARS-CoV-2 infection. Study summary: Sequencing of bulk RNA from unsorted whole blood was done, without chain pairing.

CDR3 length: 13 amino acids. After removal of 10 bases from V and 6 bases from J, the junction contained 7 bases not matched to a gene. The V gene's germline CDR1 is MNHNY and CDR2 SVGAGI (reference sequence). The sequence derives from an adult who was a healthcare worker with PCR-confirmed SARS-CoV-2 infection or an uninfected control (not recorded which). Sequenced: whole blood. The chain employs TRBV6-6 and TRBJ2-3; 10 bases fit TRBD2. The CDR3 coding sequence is TGTGCCACCGCTAGCGGGGGCGATGATACGCAGTATTTT. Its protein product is CATASGGDDTQYF.